This T cell receptor (beta chain) was retrieved from a study of cytomegalovirus exposure and HLA in healthy donors. CDR3 length equals 14 residues. Per the germline V gene, CDR1 is LNHDA and CDR2 is SQIVND (reference sequence). Trimming removed 4 bases at V and 9 bases at J, with 16 bases between. The PCR made use of 60 Vbeta and 13 Jbeta primers. Measured with immunoSEQ multiplex PCR; TCRdb has only the in-frame clones, and not every one. The table lists about 150,000 clones. The sequence came from a young man in good health and CMV-seronegative. The V and J genes are TRBV19 and TRBJ2-1; possible D gene TRBD1, 6 bases. The sample comprised PBMCs. CDR3 sequence reads: CASSTEQGSAEQFF. In nucleotides, the CDR3 is TGTGCCAGTAGTACCGAACAGGGTAGTGCTGAGCAGTTCTTC.